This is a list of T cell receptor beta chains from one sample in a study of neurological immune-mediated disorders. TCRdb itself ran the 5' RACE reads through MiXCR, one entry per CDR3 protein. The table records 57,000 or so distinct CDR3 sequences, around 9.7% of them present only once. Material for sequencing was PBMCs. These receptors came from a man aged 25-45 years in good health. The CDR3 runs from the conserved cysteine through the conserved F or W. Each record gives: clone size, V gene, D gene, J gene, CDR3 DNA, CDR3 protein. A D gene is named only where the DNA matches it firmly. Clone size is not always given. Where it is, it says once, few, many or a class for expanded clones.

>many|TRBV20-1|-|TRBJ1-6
TGCAGTGCTAGAGATGGGGAGGAGTTGGGTTCACCCCTCCACTTT
CSARDGEELGSPLHF
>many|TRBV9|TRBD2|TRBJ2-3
TGTGCCAGCAGCGAGCCGGGGGGTGATACGCAGTATTTT
CASSEPGGDTQYF
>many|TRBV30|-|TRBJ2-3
TGTGCCTGGACTCTCGAGGGGAGATCTAGCACAGATACGCAGTATTTT
CAWTLEGRSSTDTQYF
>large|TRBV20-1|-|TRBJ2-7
TGCAGTGCTCGCTCGGGACTTTTGGCTAGCGTTGACTACGAGCAGTACTTC
CSARSGLLASVDYEQYF
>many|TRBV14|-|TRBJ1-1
TGTGCCAGCCAGGCAGAACTGAACACTGAAGCTTTCTTT
CASQAELNTEAFF
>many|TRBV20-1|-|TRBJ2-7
TGCAGTGCTGCCCTCCAGCCGTCCGGACCCTACGAGCAGTACTTC
CSAALQPSGPYEQYF
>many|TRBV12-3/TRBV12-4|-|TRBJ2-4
TGTGCCAGCAGTAACCGTGACAAAAACATTCAGTACTTC
CASSNRDKNIQYF
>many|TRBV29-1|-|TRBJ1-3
TGCGGCAGTAGCTCTGGAAACACCATATATTTT
CGSSSGNTIYF
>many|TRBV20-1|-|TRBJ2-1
TGCAGTGCTAGTCGCGTTCGGACGAGCTCCTACAATGAGCAGTTCTTC
CSASRVRTSSYNEQFF
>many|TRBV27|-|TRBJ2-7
TGTGCCAGCAGTTTCCGCGGGTCCACACACTACGAGCAGTACTTC
CASSFRGSTHYEQYF
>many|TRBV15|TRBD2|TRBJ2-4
TGTGCCACCAGTAAGCGGGGGCCCGAAAACATTCAGTACTTC
CATSKRGPENIQYF
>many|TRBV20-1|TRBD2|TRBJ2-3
TGCAGTGCTAGGTCGCTAGCGGGCCCAGTGGGGCCAGATACGCAGTATTTT
CSARSLAGPVGPDTQYF
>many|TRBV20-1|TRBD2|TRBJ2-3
TGCAGTGCTAGCCCGGGACTAGCGGGAGTAGGGAGCACAGATACGCAGTATTTT
CSASPGLAGVGSTDTQYF
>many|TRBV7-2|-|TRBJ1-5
TGTGCCAGCAGCTTGTACTTCGGGGGGGAACAGCCCCAGCATTTT
CASSLYFGGEQPQHF
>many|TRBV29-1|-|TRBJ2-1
TGCAGCGCACGCACAGGGATCAATGAGCAGTTCTTC
CSARTGINEQFF
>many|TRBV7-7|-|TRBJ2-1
TGTGCCAGCAGCCCCAGGGGGGGTGGCAACAATGAGCAGTTCTTC
CASSPRGGGNNEQFF
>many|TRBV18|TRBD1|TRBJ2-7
TGTGCCAGCGATACGACAGGGTCGCGTGTGCAGTACTTC
CASDTTGSRVQYF
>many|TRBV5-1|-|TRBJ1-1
TGCGCCAGCAGCTTGCGAGGGGATCTTGAGGGTGAAGCTTTCTTT
CASSLRGDLEGEAFF
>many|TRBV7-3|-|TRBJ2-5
TGTGCCAGCAGCGCGGACTCCCGAGGGACCCAGTACTTC
CASSADSRGTQYF
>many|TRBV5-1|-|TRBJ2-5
TGCGCCAGCAGCCAAGCTGGGCTCCAAGAGACCCAGTACTTC
CASSQAGLQETQYF
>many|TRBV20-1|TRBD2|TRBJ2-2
TGCAGTGCTAAGACTAGCGGGAGATGGGAGCTGTTTTTT
CSAKTSGRWELFF
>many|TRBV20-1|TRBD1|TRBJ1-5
TGCAGTGCTAGAGACAGGGGGTGGGAAGAAGCCCAGCATTTT
CSARDRGWEEAQHF
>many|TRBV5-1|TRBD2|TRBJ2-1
TGCGCCAGCAGCTTCCCTAGCGGGGGATTCGATGAGCAGTTCTTC
CASSFPSGGFDEQFF
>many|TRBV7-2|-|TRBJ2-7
TGTGCCAGCAGCCCAGGGGTGGGGGAGTGGGAGCAGTACTTC
CASSPGVGEWEQYF
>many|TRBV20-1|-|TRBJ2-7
TGCAGTGCCCGGGCAATTGCGGGGTCTCTCTCCTACGAGCAGTACTTC
CSARAIAGSLSYEQYF
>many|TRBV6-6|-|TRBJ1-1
TGTGCCAGCAGTTACTCTGATATGAACACTGAAGCTTTCTTT
CASSYSDMNTEAFF
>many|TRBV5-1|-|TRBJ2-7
TGCGCCAGCAGCTTTCCGGGAGAATTCTACGAGCAGTACTTC
CASSFPGEFYEQYF
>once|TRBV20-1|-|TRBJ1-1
TGCAGTGTCCGGAGGGTGTCGGAGTCGGTGGCTGAAGCTTTCTTT
CSVRRVSESVAEAFF
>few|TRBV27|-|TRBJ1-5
TGTGCCAGCAGTTTCTCCGGGACTGAAGGCTATCAGCCCCAGCATTTT
CASSFSGTEGYQPQHF
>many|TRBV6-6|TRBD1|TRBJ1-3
TGTGCCAGCTTAAAGGGGGCAAATGGAAACACCATATATTTT
CASLKGANGNTIYF
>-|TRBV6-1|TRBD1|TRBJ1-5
TGTGCCAGCAGTGGACCAGGGGGTCTCGGGAGCAATCAGCCCCAGCATTTT
CASSGPGGLGSNQPQHF
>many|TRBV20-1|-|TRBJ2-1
TGCAGTGCTAGTGGGGACGGTTGGGGCTTCAATGAGCAGTTCTTC
CSASGDGWGFNEQFF
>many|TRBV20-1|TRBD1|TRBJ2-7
TGCAGTGCTAGCGGGGACAGTACCTACGAGCAGTACTTC
CSASGDSTYEQYF
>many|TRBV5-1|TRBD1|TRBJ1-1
TGCGCCAGCAGCCGGACAGGGATGGGAAACACTGAAGCTTTCTTT
CASSRTGMGNTEAFF
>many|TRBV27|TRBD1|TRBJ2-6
TGTGCCAGCAGTTTAAGGACAGGGGGGTCTTCTGGGGCCAACGTCCTGACTTTC
CASSLRTGGSSGANVLTF
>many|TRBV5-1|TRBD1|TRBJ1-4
TGCGCCAGCAGCACACAGGGGGGATCAACTAATGAAAAACTGTTTTTT
CASSTQGGSTNEKLFF
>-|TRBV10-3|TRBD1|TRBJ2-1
TGTGCCAGCAGAAGACAGGGGGATATCGATGAGCAGTTCTTC
CASRRQGDIDEQFF
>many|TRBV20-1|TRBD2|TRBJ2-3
TGCAGTGCTTCCAGCGGGATTGGCACAGATACGCAGTATTTT
CSASSGIGTDTQYF
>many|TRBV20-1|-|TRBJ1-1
TGCAGTGCTAGTCGGGGGAGGGACACTGAAGCTTTCTTT
CSASRGRDTEAFF
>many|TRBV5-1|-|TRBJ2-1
TGCGCCAGCCAATACGGGACAACTACTAACAATGAGCAGTTCTTC
CASQYGTTTNNEQFF
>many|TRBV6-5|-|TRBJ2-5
TGTGCCAGCAGTTACGCGGGAGAGACCCAGTACTTC
CASSYAGETQYF
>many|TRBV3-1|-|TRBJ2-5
TGTGCCAGCAGCCAAGATCTACTAGACAAGCCCACCTTACAAGAGACCCAGTACTTC
CASSQDLLDKPTLQETQYF
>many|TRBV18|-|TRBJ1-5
TGTGCCAGCTCCAGCGGGGAAATCAATCAGCCCCAGCATTTT
CASSSGEINQPQHF
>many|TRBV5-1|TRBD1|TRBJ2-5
TGCGCCAGCAGCTCAGGGGGCCAAGAGACCCAGTACTTC
CASSSGGQETQYF
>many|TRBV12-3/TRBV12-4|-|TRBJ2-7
TGTGCCAGCAGTTGGTCTAGCGCTTACGAGCAGTACTTC
CASSWSSAYEQYF
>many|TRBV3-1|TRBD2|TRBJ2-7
TGTGCCAGCAGCCAAGCCCGGACTAGCGGGAGCGAGCAGTACTTC
CASSQARTSGSEQYF
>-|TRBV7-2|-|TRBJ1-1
TGTGCCAGCAGAGTACAGATGAACACTGAAGCTTTCTTT
CASRVQMNTEAFF
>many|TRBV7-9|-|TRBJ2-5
TGTGCCAGCAGCTTCCCCCGGGACTCCCAAGAGACCCAGTACTTC
CASSFPRDSQETQYF